This record looks at one TCR beta chain sequence and its context. Its antigen remains unknown. Germline V gives CDR1 SGHDT, CDR2 YYEEEE. The CDR3 is 14 amino acids. V lost 4 bases and J lost 3; bases outside the gene matches: 6. Time point defined: baseline, week 1 (first vaccination visit). Stated treatment: pre-vaccination baseline after standard-of-care therapy. This entry is derived from a study of a mutant IDH1 vaccine in newly diagnosed glioma. In the study overall: There were approximately 60% males and around 38% females among treated patients, whose mean age was about 44 years. Pretreatment consisted of radiotherapy, temozolomide, or both, with most receiving both. Study conclusions and caveats: There seemed to be no relation between pseudoprogression and changes in top peripheral T cell clonotypes.

Sequenced by immunoSEQ multiplex PCR; TCRdb stores in-frame clones only, minus some. The table records tens of thousands of clones, 75% to 85% of them present only once. The chain joins TRBV5-6 to TRBJ2-7, with 8 bases identical to TRBD1. This sample comprised PBMCs, obtained from a glioma patient treated with radiotherapy, temozolomide or both. The source is a man in his fifties with glioma. The CDR3 region is CASSPGQGIYEQYF. CDR3 in DNA: TGTGCCAGCAGCCCAGGACAGGGAATCTACGAGCAGTACTTC.